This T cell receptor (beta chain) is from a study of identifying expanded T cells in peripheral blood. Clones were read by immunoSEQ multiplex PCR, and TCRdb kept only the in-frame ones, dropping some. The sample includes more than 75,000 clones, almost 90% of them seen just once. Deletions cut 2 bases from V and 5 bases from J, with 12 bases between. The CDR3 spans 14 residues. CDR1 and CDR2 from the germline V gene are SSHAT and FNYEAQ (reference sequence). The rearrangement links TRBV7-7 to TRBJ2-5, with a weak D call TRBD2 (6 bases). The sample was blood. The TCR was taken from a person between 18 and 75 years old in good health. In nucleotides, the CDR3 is TGTGCCAGCAGCTTATTTCGGGGGTCGGAGACCCAGTACTTC. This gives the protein CASSLFRGSETQYF.